This T cell receptor (beta chain) was sequenced in a study of shared clonotypes between healthy human individuals. Study donors comprised healthy, HIV-negative adults devoid of recent acute infection or vaccination. This CDR3 region has 14 residues. After removal of 4 bases from V and 3 bases from J, the junction contained 9 bases not matched to a gene. Germline V gene data show CDR1 as GTSNPN and CDR2 as SVGIG (reference sequence). This was a deep-level run. Using immunoSEQ multiplex PCR, the repertoire was profiled, and TCRdb retains in-frame clones only, with some absent. The table lists fewer than 550,000 clones, over 60% of them singletons.

The receptor was isolated from a woman between 35 and 50 years old in good health. Some clones in this sample may be carry-over from other donors' samples. The specimen was PBMCs. The V gene is TRBV30, the J gene TRBJ2-7; TRBD1 aligns across 7 bases. The CDR3 DNA reads as TGTGCCTGGACCTACAGGGGTTTGAGCTACGAGCAGTACTTC. Translated, it gives CAWTYRGLSYEQYF.